This T cell receptor beta chain was sequenced in a study of T-cell memory formation after mild COVID-19. CDR3 length equals 13 residues. Germline trimming cut 5 bases from V and 5 bases from J; bases unmatched to any gene: 3. Germline CDR1 reads DFQATT; CDR2 reads SNEGSKA (reference sequence). MiXCR, run by TCRdb on the 5' RACE reads, gives a single entry per CDR3 protein. Of 400,000 or so distinct CDR3 sequences listed, 20% are singletons. The rearrangement links TRBV20-1 to TRBJ2-3; 11 nucleotides match TRBD2. This clonotype was sampled from an adult woman who had mild COVID-19 (a few samples of this study predate the infection). Cell type and time point are not known. The source material was PBMCs or a T cell subset sorted from them (not recorded which). The CDR3 sequence: CSADSGREDTQYF. In DNA form, the CDR3 reads TGCAGTGCTGATAGCGGGAGGGAAGATACGCAGTATTTT.